The next 4 T cell receptor beta chains were all read from a single sample in a study of patients and donors after allogeneic stem cell transplantation. TCRdb processed the RT-PCR reads anew with MiXCR; each CDR3 protein has one entry. The top ten clones hold 9.5% to 13% of a sample with roughly 230,000 distinct CDR3 sequences, roughly an eighth of them seen once. What was sequenced was blood, either unsorted or a sorted T cell fraction (not recorded which). Source of these receptors: a human donor who was either an allogeneic HSCT recipient or a stem cell or donor lymphocyte infusion donor (not recorded which). It is not recorded whose cells these are; they may come from a transplant donor.

This rearrangement joins TRBV2 to TRBJ1-1, with a possible D match to TRBD1 (5 bases). Trimming took off 1 base at V and 0 bases at J, with 18 bases between the two ends. From germline, CDR1 is SNHLY and CDR2 FYNNEI. CDR3 length: 18 residues. The CDR3 protein is CASSEGGVMVYMNTEAFF. CDR3 DNA sequence: TGTGCCAGCAGTGAAGGGGGGGTCATGGTTTACATGAACACTGAAGCTTTCTTT. Full variable domain (missing parts from reference TRBV2 and TRBJ1-1): EPEVTQTPSHQVTQMGQEVILRCVPISNHLYFYWYRQILGQKVEFLVSFYNNEISEKSEIFDDQFSVERPDGSNFTLKIRSTKLEDSAMYFCASSEGGVMVYMNTEAFFGQGTRLTVV.

V usage is TRBV19 and J usage is TRBJ2-3, with TRBD2 as a possible D gene (7 bases). The CDR3 is 15 residues long. In germline, CDR1 is LNHDA, CDR2 SQIVND (reference sequence). The V gene lost 5 bases and the J gene lost 2 bases, with 14 bases spanning the gap. CDR3 sequence: CASSDGGPSTDTQYF. DNA of the CDR3: TGTGCCAGTAGTGACGGGGGGCCCTCCACAGATACGCAGTATTTT. Combining the CDR3 with reference TRBV19 and TRBJ2-3 gives the whole variable domain DGGITQSPKYLFRKEGQNVTLSCEQNLNHDAMYWYRQDPGQGLRLIYYSQIVNDFQKGDIAEGYSVSREKKESFPLTVTSAQKNPTAFYLCASSDGGPSTDTQYFGPGTRLTVL.

A few counts support this clonotype. The chain couples TRBV5-6 to TRBJ2-2; 10 bases are shared with TRBD1. Germline-derived CDR1 and CDR2 are SGHDT and YYEEEE. V dropped 3 bases and J dropped 6; count of bases not matched to a gene: 5. This CDR3 contains 15 residues. CDR3: CASSSGTGVPGELFF. CDR3 coding DNA: TGTGCCAGCAGCTCCGGGACAGGGGTCCCCGGGGAGCTGTTTTTT.

The sample holds many counts of this clonotype. This sequence joins TRBV20-1 and TRBJ1-6, with D tentatively TRBD1 (6 bases). This CDR3 region has 14 residues. Germline loops: CDR1 DFQATT, CDR2 SNEGSKA (reference sequence). Trimming took 7 bases from V and 5 from J, leaving 15 bases between them. The CDR3 sequence: CSGRGAGDNSPLHF. In DNA form, the CDR3 reads TGCAGTGGACGAGGGGCAGGGGATAATTCACCCCTCCACTTT.